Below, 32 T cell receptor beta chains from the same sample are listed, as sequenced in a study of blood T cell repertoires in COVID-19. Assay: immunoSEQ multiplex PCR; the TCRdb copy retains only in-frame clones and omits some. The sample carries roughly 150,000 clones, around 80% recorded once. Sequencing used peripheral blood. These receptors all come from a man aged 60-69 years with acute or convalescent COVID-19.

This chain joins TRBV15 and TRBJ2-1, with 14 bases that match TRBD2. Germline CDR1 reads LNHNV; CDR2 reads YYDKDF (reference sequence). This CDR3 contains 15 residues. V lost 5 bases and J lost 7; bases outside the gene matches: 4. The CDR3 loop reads CATSGRTSGGNEQFF. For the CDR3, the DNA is TGTGCCACCAGCGGGAGGACTAGCGGGGGGAATGAGCAGTTCTTC.

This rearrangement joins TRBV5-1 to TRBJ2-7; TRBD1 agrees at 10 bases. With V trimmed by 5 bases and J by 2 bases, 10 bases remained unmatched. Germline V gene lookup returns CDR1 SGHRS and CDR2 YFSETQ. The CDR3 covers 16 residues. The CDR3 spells CASSRQGAQNTYEQYF. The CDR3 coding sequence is TGCGCCAGCAGTCGACAGGGGGCGCAAAACACCTACGAGCAGTACTTC.

The CDR3 DNA reads as TGTGCCAGCGGACAGGGGAGCTCCTATAATTCACCCCTCCACTTT. Protein: CASGQGSSYNSPLHF. The chain recombines TRBV7-2 with TRBJ1-6, with TRBD1 identical over 9 bases. V lost 8 bases, J lost 0 bases, and 2 bases stayed unmatched. The CDR3 loop spans 15 amino acids. Per the germline V gene, CDR1 is SGHTA and CDR2 is FQGNSA.

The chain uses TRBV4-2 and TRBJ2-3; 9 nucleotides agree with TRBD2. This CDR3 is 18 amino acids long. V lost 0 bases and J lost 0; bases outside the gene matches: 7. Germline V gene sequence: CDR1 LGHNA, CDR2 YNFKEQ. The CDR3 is CASSQESGGLPSTDTQYF. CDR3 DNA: TGTGCCAGCAGCCAAGAAAGCGGGGGGTTACCTAGCACAGATACGCAGTATTTT.

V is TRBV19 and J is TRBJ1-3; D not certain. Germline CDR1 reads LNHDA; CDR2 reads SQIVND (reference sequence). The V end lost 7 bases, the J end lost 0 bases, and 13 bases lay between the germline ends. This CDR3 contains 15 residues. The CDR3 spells CASKSGSFSGNTIYF. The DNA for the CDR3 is TGTGCCAGTAAGAGCGGCAGTTTCTCTGGAAACACCATATATTTT.

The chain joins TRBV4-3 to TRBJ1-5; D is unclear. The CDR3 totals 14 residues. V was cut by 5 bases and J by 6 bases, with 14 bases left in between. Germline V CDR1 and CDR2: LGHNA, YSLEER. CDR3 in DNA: TGCGCCAGCAGCAACGGCAGGCCCGGTCAGCCCCAGCATTTT. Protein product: CASSNGRPGQPQHF.

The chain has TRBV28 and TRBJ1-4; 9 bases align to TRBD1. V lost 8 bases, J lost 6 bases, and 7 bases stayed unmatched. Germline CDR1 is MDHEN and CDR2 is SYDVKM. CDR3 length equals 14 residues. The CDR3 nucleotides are TGTGCCAGCCAAGGACAGGGGAGTTATGAAAAACTGTTTTTT. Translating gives CASQGQGSYEKLFF.

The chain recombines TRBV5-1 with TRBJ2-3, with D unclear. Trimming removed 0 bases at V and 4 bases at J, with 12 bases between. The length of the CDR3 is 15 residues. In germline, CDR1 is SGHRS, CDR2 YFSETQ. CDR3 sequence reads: CASSLVRLAADTQYF. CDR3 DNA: TGCGCCAGCAGCTTGGTGAGGTTAGCCGCAGATACGCAGTATTTT. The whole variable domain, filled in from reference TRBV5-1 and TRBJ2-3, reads KAGVTQTPRYLIKTRGQQVTLSCSPISGHRSVSWYQQTPGQGLQFLFEYFSETQRNKGNFPGRFSGRQFSNSRSEMNVSTLELGDSALYLCASSLVRLAADTQYFGPGTRLTVL.

CDR3 in amino acids: CASSLSTGNGEKLFF. CDR3 nucleotides: TGCGCCAGCAGCTTGTCGACAGGGAATGGGGAAAAACTGTTTTTT. The chain is built from TRBV5-1 and TRBJ1-4, with TRBD1 matching over 7 bases. In germline, CDR1 is SGHRS, CDR2 YFSETQ. The CDR3 is made up of 15 amino acids. V gave up 1 base and J gave up 8 bases; unmatched junction bases: 8.

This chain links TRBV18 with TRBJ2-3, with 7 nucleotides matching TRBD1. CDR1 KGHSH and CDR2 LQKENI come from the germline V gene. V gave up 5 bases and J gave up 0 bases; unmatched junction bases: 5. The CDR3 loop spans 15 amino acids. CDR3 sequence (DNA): TGTGCCAGCTCAACGACAGGGACGAGCACAGATACGCAGTATTTT. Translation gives CASSTTGTSTDTQYF.

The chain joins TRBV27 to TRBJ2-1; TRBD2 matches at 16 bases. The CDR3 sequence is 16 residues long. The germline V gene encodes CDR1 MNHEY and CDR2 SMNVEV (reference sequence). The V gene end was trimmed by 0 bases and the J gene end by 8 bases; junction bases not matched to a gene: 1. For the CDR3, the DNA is TGTGCCAGCAGTTTATCTGGGACTAGCGGGAGGGATGAGCAGTTCTTC. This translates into CASSLSGTSGRDEQFF.

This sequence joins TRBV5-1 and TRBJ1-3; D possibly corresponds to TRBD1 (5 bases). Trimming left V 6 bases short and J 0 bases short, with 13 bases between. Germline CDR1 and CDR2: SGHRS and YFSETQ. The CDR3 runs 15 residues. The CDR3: CASTSGGNSGNTIYF. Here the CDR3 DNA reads TGCGCCAGCACCTCGGGGGGAAACTCTGGAAACACCATATATTTT.

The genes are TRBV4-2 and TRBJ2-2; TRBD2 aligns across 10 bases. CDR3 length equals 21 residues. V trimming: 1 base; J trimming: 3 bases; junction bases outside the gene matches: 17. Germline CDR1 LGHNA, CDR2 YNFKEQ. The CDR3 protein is CASSQVLRTSGEGWYTGELFF. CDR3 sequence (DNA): TGTGCCAGCAGCCAAGTGTTACGGACTAGCGGAGAGGGATGGTACACCGGGGAGCTGTTTTTT.

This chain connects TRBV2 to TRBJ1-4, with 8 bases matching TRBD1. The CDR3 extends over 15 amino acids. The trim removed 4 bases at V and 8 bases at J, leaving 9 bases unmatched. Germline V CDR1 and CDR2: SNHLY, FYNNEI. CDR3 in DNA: TGTGCCAGCAGTGGACAGGGGACGGTGGGAGAAAAACTGTTTTTT. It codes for CASSGQGTVGEKLFF.

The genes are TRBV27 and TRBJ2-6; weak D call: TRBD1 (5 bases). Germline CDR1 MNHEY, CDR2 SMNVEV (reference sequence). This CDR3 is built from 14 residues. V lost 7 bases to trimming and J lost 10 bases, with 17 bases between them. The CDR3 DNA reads TGTGCCAGCAAAAACCAGGGCCTCTATAACGTCCTGACTTTC. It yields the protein CASKNQGLYNVLTF.

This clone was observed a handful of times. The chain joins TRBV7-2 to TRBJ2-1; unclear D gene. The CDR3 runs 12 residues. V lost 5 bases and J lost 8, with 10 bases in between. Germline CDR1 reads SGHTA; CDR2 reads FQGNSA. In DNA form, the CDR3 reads TGTGCCAGCAGCGCCTTCGGTCATGAGCAGTTCTTC. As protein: CASSAFGHEQFF.

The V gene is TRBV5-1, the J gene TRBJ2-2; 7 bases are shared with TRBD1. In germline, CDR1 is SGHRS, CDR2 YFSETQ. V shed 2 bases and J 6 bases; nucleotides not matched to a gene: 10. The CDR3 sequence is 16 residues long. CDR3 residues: CASSFDQGVWAGELFF. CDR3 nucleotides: TGCGCCAGCAGCTTTGATCAGGGGGTCTGGGCCGGGGAGCTGTTTTTT. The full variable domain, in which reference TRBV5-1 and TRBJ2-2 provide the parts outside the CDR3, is KAGVTQTPRYLIKTRGQQVTLSCSPISGHRSVSWYQQTPGQGLQFLFEYFSETQRNKGNFPGRFSGRQFSNSRSEMNVSTLELGDSALYLCASSFDQGVWAGELFFGEGSRLTVL.

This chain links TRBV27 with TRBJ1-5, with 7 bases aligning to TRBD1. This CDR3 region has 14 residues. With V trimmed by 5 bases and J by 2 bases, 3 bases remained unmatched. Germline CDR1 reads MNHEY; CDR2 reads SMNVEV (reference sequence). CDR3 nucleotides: TGTGCCAGCAGTCACGGGACAGGCAATCAGCCCCAGCATTTT. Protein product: CASSHGTGNQPQHF.

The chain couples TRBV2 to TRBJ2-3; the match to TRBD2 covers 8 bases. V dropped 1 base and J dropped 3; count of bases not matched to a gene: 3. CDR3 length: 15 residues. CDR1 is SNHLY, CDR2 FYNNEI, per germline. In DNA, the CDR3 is TGTGCCAGCAGTGAAGGACTAGCGTCTACAGATACGCAGTATTTT. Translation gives CASSEGLASTDTQYF.

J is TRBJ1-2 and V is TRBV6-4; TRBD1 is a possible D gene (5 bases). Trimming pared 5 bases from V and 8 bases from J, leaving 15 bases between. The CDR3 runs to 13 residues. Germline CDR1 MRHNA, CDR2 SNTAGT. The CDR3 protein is CASSSQGSQGYTF. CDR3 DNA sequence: TGTGCCAGCAGTTCTCAGGGTTCACAAGGCTACACCTTC.

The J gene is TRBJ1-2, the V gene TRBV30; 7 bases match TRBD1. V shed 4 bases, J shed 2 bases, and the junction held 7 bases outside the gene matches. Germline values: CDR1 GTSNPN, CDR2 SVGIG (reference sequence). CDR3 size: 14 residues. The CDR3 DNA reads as TGTGCCTGGAACGCACAGGGGTGGAACTATGGCTACACCTTC. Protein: CAWNAQGWNYGYTF.

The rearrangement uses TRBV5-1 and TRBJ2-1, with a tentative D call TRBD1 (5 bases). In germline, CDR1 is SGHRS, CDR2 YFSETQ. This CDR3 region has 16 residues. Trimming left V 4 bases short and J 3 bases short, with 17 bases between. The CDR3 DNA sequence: TGCGCCAGCAGCGTTACAGGATACACTGGCTACAATGAGCAGTTCTTC. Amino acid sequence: CASSVTGYTGYNEQFF. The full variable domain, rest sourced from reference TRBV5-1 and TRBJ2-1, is KAGVTQTPRYLIKTRGQQVTLSCSPISGHRSVSWYQQTPGQGLQFLFEYFSETQRNKGNFPGRFSGRQFSNSRSEMNVSTLELGDSALYLCASSVTGYTGYNEQFFGPGTRLTVL.

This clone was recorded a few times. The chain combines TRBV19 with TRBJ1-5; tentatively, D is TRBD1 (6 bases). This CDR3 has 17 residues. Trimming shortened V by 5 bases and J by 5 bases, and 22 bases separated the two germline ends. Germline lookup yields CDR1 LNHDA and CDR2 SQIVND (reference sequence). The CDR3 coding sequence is TGTGCCAGTAGTCCCCGGGGGGTCAGGGGACGAGATCAGCCCCAGCATTTT. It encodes CASSPRGVRGRDQPQHF. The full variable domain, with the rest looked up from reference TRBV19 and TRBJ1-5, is DGGITQSPKYLFRKEGQNVTLSCEQNLNHDAMYWYRQDPGQGLRLIYYSQIVNDFQKGDIAEGYSVSREKKESFPLTVTSAQKNPTAFYLCASSPRGVRGRDQPQHFGDGTRLSIL.

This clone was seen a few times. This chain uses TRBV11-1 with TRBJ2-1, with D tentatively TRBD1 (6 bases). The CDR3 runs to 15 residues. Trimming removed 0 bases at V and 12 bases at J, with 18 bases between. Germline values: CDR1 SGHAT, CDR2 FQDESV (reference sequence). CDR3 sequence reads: CASSLAGMTGEGQFF. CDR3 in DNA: TGTGCCAGCAGCTTAGCGGGGATGACAGGTGAAGGGCAGTTCTTC.

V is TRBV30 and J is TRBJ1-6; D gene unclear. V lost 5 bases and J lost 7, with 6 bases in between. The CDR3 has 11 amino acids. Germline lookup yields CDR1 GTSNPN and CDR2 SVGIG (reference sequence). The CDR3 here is CAWGLNSPLHF. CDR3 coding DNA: TGTGCCTGGGGCCTAAATTCACCCCTCCACTTT.

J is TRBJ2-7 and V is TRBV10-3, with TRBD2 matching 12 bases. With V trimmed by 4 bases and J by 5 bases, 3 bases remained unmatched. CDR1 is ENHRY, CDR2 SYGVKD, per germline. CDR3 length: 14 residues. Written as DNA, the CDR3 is TGTGCCATCAGTGGACTAGCGGGAGCCAACGAGCAGTACTTC. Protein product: CAISGLAGANEQYF.

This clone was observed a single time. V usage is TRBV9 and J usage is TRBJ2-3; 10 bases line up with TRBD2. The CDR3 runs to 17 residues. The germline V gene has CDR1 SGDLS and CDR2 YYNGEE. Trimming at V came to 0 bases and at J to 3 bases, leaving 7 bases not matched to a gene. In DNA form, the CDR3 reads TGTGCCAGCAGCGTAGGATGGTTAGCGGGGGGAACAGATACGCAGTATTTT. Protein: CASSVGWLAGGTDTQYF.

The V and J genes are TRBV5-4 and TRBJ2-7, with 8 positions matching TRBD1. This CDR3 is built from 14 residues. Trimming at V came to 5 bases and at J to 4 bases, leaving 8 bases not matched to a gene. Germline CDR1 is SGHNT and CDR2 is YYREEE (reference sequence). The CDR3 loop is CASRTRDRNYEQYF. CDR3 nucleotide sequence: TGTGCCAGCAGAACCCGGGACAGGAATTACGAGCAGTACTTC. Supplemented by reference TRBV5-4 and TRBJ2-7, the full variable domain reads ETGVTQSPTHLIKTRGQQVTLRCSSQSGHNTVSWYQQALGQGPQFIFQYYREEENGRGNFPPRFSGLQFPNYSSELNVNALELDDSALYLCASRTRDRNYEQYFGPGTRLTVT.

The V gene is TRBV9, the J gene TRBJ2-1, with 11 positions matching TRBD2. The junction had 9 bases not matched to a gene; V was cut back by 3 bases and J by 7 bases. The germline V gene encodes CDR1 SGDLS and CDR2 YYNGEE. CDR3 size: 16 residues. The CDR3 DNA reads TGTGCCAGCAGCGCTCCTCCGGGACTAGCGGAGAATGAGCAGTTCTTC. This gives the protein CASSAPPGLAENEQFF.

The CDR3: CASSLTYSNQPQHF. The CDR3 DNA reads as TGTGCCAGCAGCTTAACTTATAGCAATCAGCCCCAGCATTTT. The chain recombines TRBV7-2 with TRBJ1-5; D is unresolved. V lost 2 bases and J 0 bases, leaving 5 bases between the germline ends. The CDR3 loop spans 14 amino acids. The germline V gene encodes CDR1 SGHTA and CDR2 FQGNSA. The full variable domain, completed using reference TRBV7-2 and TRBJ1-5, is GAGVSQSPSNKVTEKGKDVELRCDPISGHTALYWYRQSLGQGLEFLIYFQGNSAPDKSGLPSDRFSAERTGGSVSTLTIQRTQQEDSAVYLCASSLTYSNQPQHFGDGTRLSIL.

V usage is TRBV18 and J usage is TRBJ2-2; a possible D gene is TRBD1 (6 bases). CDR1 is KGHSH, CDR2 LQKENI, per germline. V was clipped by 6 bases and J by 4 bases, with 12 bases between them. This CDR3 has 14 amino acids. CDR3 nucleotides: TGTGCCAGCTCCCCAGGGGCAGCCACCGGGGAGCTGTTTTTT. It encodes CASSPGAATGELFF.

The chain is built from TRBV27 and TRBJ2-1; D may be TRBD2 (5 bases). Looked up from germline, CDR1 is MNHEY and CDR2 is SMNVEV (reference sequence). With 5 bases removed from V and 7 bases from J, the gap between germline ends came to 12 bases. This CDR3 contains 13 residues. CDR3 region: CASSLPPGNEQFF. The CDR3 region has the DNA TGTGCCAGCAGTCTCCCCCCGGGGAATGAGCAGTTCTTC.